The clone carrying this TCR beta chain has only a few counts. The entry originates in a study of human T cells and chemical hapten exposure. Via MiXCR, TCRdb re-called the RACE reads, giving one row per CDR3 protein. This table holds more than 250,000 distinct CDR3 sequences, about 9% found once. Looked up from germline, CDR1 is DFQATT and CDR2 is SNEGSKA (reference sequence). This CDR3 contains 14 residues. Between the trimmed V and J ends, which lost 6 bases and 0 bases, there was a span of 12 bases. Time point of the sample: pre-sensitization, week 0. Documented treatment: therapeutic diphenylcyclopropenone sensitization with weekly scalp DPC.

This chain uses TRBV20-1 with TRBJ2-1; D gene uncertain. The sequence was obtained from a woman in her forties with alopecia areata. Some clones in this sample may be carry-over from other donors' samples. The source was whole blood, collected in connection with sensitization to the hapten diphenylcyclopropenone (DPC). The chain's CDR3 is CSAPYRSSYNEQFF. The CDR3 region has the DNA TGCAGTGCCCCTTACCGGAGCTCCTACAATGAGCAGTTCTTC.